This TCR beta chain originates from a study of blood T cell repertoires in COVID-19. The overall study: Material from acute and convalescent COVID-19 was sourced from the United States, Italy and Spain.

How the authors handled the data: Scientists estimated how many nucleated cells there were by amplifying reference gene primers. Only in-frame clones appear in the TCRdb table, and some are missing; sequencing was by immunoSEQ multiplex PCR. V and J calls and clone size follow that table, whereas D and trimming were derived from the DNA. The sample lists 200,000 or so clones; around 86% were seen once. Participants were placed into cohorts based on the clinical history they reported. The ends lost 4 bases at V and 6 bases at J; junction bases unmatched: 4. CDR1 MNHEY and CDR2 SMNVEV come from the germline V gene (reference sequence). This CDR3 has 13 amino acids.

The receptor was isolated from a woman aged 40 to 50 with acute COVID-19. What was sequenced was PBMCs or T cells enriched from blood (not recorded which). V gene TRBV27 combines with J gene TRBJ2-3, with TRBD1 identical over 7 bases. The CDR3 DNA sequence: TGTGCCAGCAGTTATAAACAGGGGGATACGCAGTATTTT. As protein: CASSYKQGDTQYF.